This TCR beta chain derives from a study of cytomegalovirus exposure and HLA in healthy donors. General study results and limits: Later examination showed HLA-associated TCR beta chains had greater clonal expansion than equally common others.

A multiplex PCR was run with 60 Vbeta primers and 13 Jbeta primers. Sequencing was performed with immunoSEQ multiplex PCR; in TCRdb, only in-frame clones are kept and a portion is missing. The data show 99,000 or so clones, around 83% seen once. Comments on this clone: Its target is unknown.

The clonotype was recovered from a female donor in good health and CMV-seropositive. The sample was PBMCs.

CDR3 nucleotides: TGTGCCAGCAGCTTGGTTCTCCGCGGTGGAGCCGGGGAGCTGTTTTTT. Encoded protein: CASSLVLRGGAGELFF. J is TRBJ2-2 and V is TRBV5-4; no firm D call. CDR1 SGHNT and CDR2 YYREEE come from the germline V gene (reference sequence). This CDR3 has 16 amino acids. Deletions cut 0 bases from V and 6 bases from J, with 15 bases between.